The 23 T cell receptor beta chains below were found in one sample sequenced in a study of blood T cell repertoires in COVID-19. Using immunoSEQ multiplex PCR, the repertoire was profiled, and TCRdb retains in-frame clones only, with some absent. The table has around 250,000 clones, 80% to 90% seen once. The material sequenced was PBMCs or T cells enriched from blood (not recorded which). Receptors originate from a man between 18 and 35 years old who had recovered from COVID-19.

CDR3 region: CATRGTSERGNEQFF. CDR3 DNA: TGTGCCACCAGGGGGACTAGCGAACGGGGCAATGAGCAGTTCTTC. The gene calls are TRBV24-1 and TRBJ2-1; 10 positions agree with TRBD2. Germline V gene sequence: CDR1 KGHDR, CDR2 SFDVKD. The CDR3 runs to 15 residues. Trimming cost V 7 bases and J 6 bases; bases outside gene matches: 8.

The rearrangement uses TRBV29-1 and TRBJ2-5; 8 bases match TRBD2. Germline V gene data show CDR1 as SQVTM and CDR2 as ANQGSEA. CDR3 length equals 15 residues. With V trimmed by 3 bases and J by 5 bases, 11 bases remained unmatched. This CDR3 is CSVDSGRAPQETQYF. CDR3 in DNA: TGCAGCGTTGACAGCGGGAGAGCTCCTCAGGAGACCCAGTACTTC.

V gene TRBV29-1 combines with J gene TRBJ2-7; maybe TRBD1 (6 bases). CDR3 length: 12 residues. Per germline, CDR1 SQVTM and CDR2 ANQGSEA. Trimming left V 5 bases short and J 6 bases short, with 14 bases between. The CDR3 nucleotides read TGCAGCGTTTACCTACAGGGTTTCGAGCAGTACTTC. Translation: CSVYLQGFEQYF.

This chain uses TRBV29-1 with TRBJ1-1; no clear D. Germline V gene lookup returns CDR1 SQVTM and CDR2 ANQGSEA. V was shortened by 7 bases and J by 0 bases, with 6 bases between the two germline ends. CDR3 length: 11 residues. The CDR3 DNA follows: TGCAGCGCAACAGTGAACACTGAAGCTTTCTTT. The encoded protein is CSATVNTEAFF.

The chain has TRBV27 and TRBJ1-6; weak D call: TRBD1 (5 bases). Germline loops: CDR1 MNHEY, CDR2 SMNVEV (reference sequence). The V gene lost 2 bases and the J gene lost 6 bases, with 14 bases spanning the gap. This CDR3 spans 16 amino acids. The CDR3 sequence is CASSLRAGQGNSPLHF. The CDR3 bases are TGTGCCAGCAGTTTAAGGGCAGGGCAGGGTAATTCACCCCTCCACTTT.

The chain has TRBV9 and TRBJ1-5; D is undetermined. V lost 0 bases to trimming and J lost 4 bases, with 8 bases between them. CDR1 and CDR2 (germline): SGDLS, YYNGEE. The CDR3 consists of 14 residues. DNA for the CDR3: TGTGCCAGCAGCGTAGGAGGGTTGAATCAGCCCCAGCATTTT. Translation gives CASSVGGLNQPQHF.

The chain recombines TRBV6-5 with TRBJ2-7, with 9 bases aligning to TRBD2. The CDR3 sequence is 15 residues long. Germline V lookup: CDR1 MNHEY, CDR2 SVGAGI. V was pared by 0 bases and J by 6 bases, with 6 bases of the junction left unmatched. The CDR3 nucleotides read TGTGCCAGCAGTTACTCCAGCGGGAGGTTTTTCGAGCAGTACTTC. It specifies CASSYSSGRFFEQYF.

The chain combines TRBV28 with TRBJ1-6, with D perhaps TRBD1 (6 bases). The V and J ends lost 4 bases and 5 bases respectively, with 9 bases between them. The CDR3 has 14 residues. Germline V lookup: CDR1 MDHEN, CDR2 SYDVKM. The CDR3 DNA reads as TGTGCCAGCAGTTGGGGGGGCGATAATTCACCCCTCCACTTT. This gives the protein CASSWGGDNSPLHF.

The chain combines TRBV11-2 with TRBJ2-4, with D perhaps matching TRBD2 (7 bases). Per germline, CDR1 SGHAT and CDR2 FQNNGV. Trimming pared 0 bases from V and 5 bases from J, leaving 17 bases between. The CDR3 covers 17 residues. CDR3 nucleotides: TGTGCCAGCAGCTTAGATTGGTCGCGCGGGGGCGAAAACATTCAGTACTTC. Protein: CASSLDWSRGGENIQYF. Based on the CDR3 plus reference TRBV11-2 and TRBJ2-4, the full variable domain is EAGVAQSPRYKIIEKRQSVAFWCNPISGHATLYWYQQILGQGPKLLIQFQNNGVVDDSQLPKDRFSAERLKGVDSTLKIQPAKLEDSAVYLCASSLDWSRGGENIQYFGAGTRLSVL.

This clone was counted between two and nine times. The J gene is TRBJ1-1, the V gene TRBV18; 7 bases map to TRBD1. This CDR3 region has 13 residues. The germline V gene encodes CDR1 KGHSH and CDR2 LQKENI. V trimming: 3 bases; J trimming: 7 bases; junction bases outside the gene matches: 5. The CDR3 is CASSPGTDGEAFF. The DNA of the CDR3 is TGTGCCAGCTCACCGGGGACAGATGGTGAAGCTTTCTTT.

The rearrangement joins TRBV12-3 or TRBV12-4 to TRBJ2-1; D is undetermined. Trimming took 3 bases from V and 9 from J, leaving 6 bases between them. CDR3 length equals 11 residues. In DNA form, the CDR3 reads TGTGCCAGCAGTTTTAGAATTGAGCAGTTCTTC. Its translation is CASSFRIEQFF.

V gene TRBV5-1 combines with J gene TRBJ2-7; TRBD1 matches 7 bases. The CDR3 is made up of 15 amino acids. Trimming took 3 bases from V and 2 from J; bases not matched to a gene: 8. Per germline, CDR1 SGHRS and CDR2 YFSETQ. In nucleotides, the CDR3 is TGCGCCAGCAGCTGGCGACAGGGTGACGCCTACGAGCAGTACTTC. Translating it yields CASSWRQGDAYEQYF.

This chain uses TRBV7-9 with TRBJ1-3; 7 positions agree with TRBD1. Germline-derived CDR1 and CDR2 are SEHNR and FQNEAQ (reference sequence). Germline trimming cut 2 bases from V and 2 bases from J; bases unmatched to any gene: 6. This CDR3 comprises 16 residues. The CDR3 bases are TGTGCCAGCAGCTTAATAGACAGGGAACCTGGAAACACCATATATTTT. It is translated as CASSLIDREPGNTIYF.

The chain combines TRBV6-1 with TRBJ2-5; perhaps TRBD1 as D (6 bases). CDR3 length: 14 amino acids. Trimming stripped 3 bases from V and 5 bases from J, with 13 bases between. From germline, CDR1 is MNHNS and CDR2 SASEGT. In DNA, the CDR3 is TGTGCCAGCAGTGATGACAGGTTAAGGGAGACCCAGTACTTC. Its protein is CASSDDRLRETQYF.

The V gene is TRBV7-3, the J gene TRBJ1-1; no clear D. CDR1 is SGHTA, CDR2 FQGTGA, per germline. The CDR3 contains 13 residues. Trimming stripped 5 bases from V and 2 bases from J, with 9 bases between. CDR3 DNA sequence: TGTGCCAGCAGCACCGACATAAACACTGAAGCTTTCTTT. It codes for CASSTDINTEAFF.

V gene TRBV7-9 combines with J gene TRBJ2-5; 8 nucleotides agree with TRBD2. Germline lookup yields CDR1 SEHNR and CDR2 FQNEAQ (reference sequence). With V trimmed by 8 bases and J by 5 bases, 10 bases remained unmatched. The CDR3 has 14 amino acids. The CDR3 DNA reads TGTGCCAGCCGTAATAGCGGGGAGGGTGAGACCCAGTACTTC. Its protein is CASRNSGEGETQYF.

The chain has TRBV19 and TRBJ1-2; 7 bases line up with TRBD1. Trimming took 7 bases from V and 2 from J; bases not matched to a gene: 10. Germline V lookup: CDR1 LNHDA, CDR2 SQIVND (reference sequence). CDR3 length equals 15 residues. CDR3 DNA: TGTGCCAGTATTGACGTGGGCAGGGGGAACTATGGCTACACCTTC. Its translation: CASIDVGRGNYGYTF. The complete variable domain, with remaining parts taken from reference TRBV19 and TRBJ1-2, reads DGGITQSPKYLFRKEGQNVTLSCEQNLNHDAMYWYRQDPGQGLRLIYYSQIVNDFQKGDIAEGYSVSREKKESFPLTVTSAQKNPTAFYLCASIDVGRGNYGYTFGSGTRLTVV.

The chain recombines TRBV6-1 with TRBJ1-2; TRBD1 might be the D (6 bases). Trimming took 3 bases from V and 1 from J, leaving 9 bases between them. This CDR3 is 14 amino acids long. From germline, CDR1 is MNHNS and CDR2 SASEGT. CDR3 protein: CASSETGVNYGYTF. The CDR3, as DNA: TGTGCCAGCAGTGAGACAGGCGTTAACTATGGCTACACCTTC.

This clone was recorded once. The chain is built from TRBV30 and TRBJ2-7, with 10 bases identical to TRBD1. The V segment lost 0 bases and the J segment 2 bases; nucleotides outside the gene matches: 4. Germline CDR1 is GTSNPN and CDR2 is SVGIG (reference sequence). CDR3 length: 15 amino acids. The CDR3 loop is CAWSVKGQGTYEQYF. CDR3 sequence (DNA): TGTGCCTGGAGTGTGAAGGGACAGGGGACCTACGAGCAGTACTTC.

The V gene is TRBV7-2, the J gene TRBJ1-2; a possible D gene is TRBD1 (5 bases). The CDR3 is made up of 14 amino acids. The germline V and J ends were trimmed by 2 bases and 4 bases, with 11 bases remaining between them. Germline assignment: CDR1 SGHTA and CDR2 FQGNSA. CDR3 coding DNA: TGTGCCAGCAGCTTACAGGGTTTTAGCTATGGCTACACCTTC. As protein: CASSLQGFSYGYTF.

This sequence joins TRBV4-1 and TRBJ2-2; 7 bases line up with TRBD1. The CDR3 runs 19 residues. J gave up 4 bases and V 1 base, and 15 bases lay outside the gene matches. The germline gives CDR1 MGHRA, CDR2 YSYEKL. The CDR3 spells CASSQGRPQGPSITGELFF. CDR3 DNA: TGCGCCAGCAGCCAAGGTCGACCACAGGGGCCCAGTATCACCGGGGAGCTGTTTTTT.

In its sample, this clone was seen a few times. The V and J genes are TRBV5-1 and TRBJ2-1; D may be TRBD1 (8 bases). V dropped 3 bases and J dropped 6 bases, with 13 bases sitting between them. The germline V gene has CDR1 SGHRS and CDR2 YFSETQ. The CDR3 loop spans 14 amino acids. The CDR3 sequence: CASSSDREGNEQFF. The DNA for the CDR3 is TGCGCCAGCAGCTCGGACAGGGAGGGCAATGAGCAGTTCTTC.

The V gene is TRBV2, the J gene TRBJ1-3, with a tentative D call TRBD1 (5 bases). In germline, CDR1 is SNHLY, CDR2 FYNNEI. The CDR3 spans 16 residues. V was trimmed by 2 bases and J by 1 base, leaving 12 bases between them. CDR3 protein: CASSEMRQISGNTIYF. CDR3 coding DNA: TGTGCCAGCAGTGAAATGAGACAGATATCTGGAAACACCATATATTTT. The full variable domain, in which reference TRBV2 and TRBJ1-3 provide the parts outside the CDR3, is EPEVTQTPSHQVTQMGQEVILRCVPISNHLYFYWYRQILGQKVEFLVSFYNNEISEKSEIFDDQFSVERPDGSNFTLKIRSTKLEDSAMYFCASSEMRQISGNTIYFGEGSWLTVV.